A selection of T cell receptor beta chains follows, all from one sample in a study of response to subunit inactivated influenza vaccine. MiXCR, run by TCRdb on the RT-PCR reads, gives a single entry per CDR3 protein. In the table there are hundreds of thousands of distinct CDR3 sequences, roughly 27% of which are singletons. Sequencing used CD4+ T cells sorted from PBMCs, obtained about 5 days after vaccination. All receptors derive from a man aged 45 to 65 who received an inactivated influenza vaccine. Both conserved end residues are part of each CDR3. A D gene is named only where the DNA matches it firmly. The listing skips clone size in some rows; elsewhere it reads once, few, many or a size class.

cdr3_length d_call j_call clone_size v_call cdr3_aa cdr3_nt
14 - TRBJ1-5 - TRBV20-1 CSVARIGGRQPQHF TGCAGTGTAGCCCGAATTGGGGGCAGACAGCCCCAGCATTTT
15 - TRBJ1-4 few TRBV15 CATSRDGGPDEKLFF TGTGCCACCAGCAGAGATGGGGGGCCGGATGAAAAACTGTTTTTT
15 - TRBJ1-6 few TRBV5-1 CASSLTGQLNSPLHF TGCGCCAGCAGCCTCACCGGACAGCTGAATTCACCCCTCCACTTT
14 TRBD2 TRBJ2-1 - TRBV20-1 CSAKTGTSGNEQFF TGCAGTGCTAAAACCGGGACTAGCGGGAATGAGCAGTTCTTC
15 TRBD1 TRBJ2-1 many TRBV5-6 CASSLLGDSIKPGFF TGTGCCAGCAGCTTGTTAGGGGACAGTATAAAACCGGGGTTCTTC
13 - TRBJ1-2 once TRBV7-2 CASSITESYGYTF TGTGCCAGCAGCATCACAGAAAGCTATGGCTACACCTTC
15 - TRBJ1-1 - TRBV7-3 CASSPGGGVGTEAFF TGTGCCAGCAGCCCTGGGGGGGGGGTTGGCACTGAAGCTTTCTTT
16 TRBD2 TRBJ2-3 few TRBV20-1 CSANGLTGGPTDTQYF TGCAGTGCTAACGGACTTACGGGAGGGCCCACAGATACGCAGTATTTT
15 - TRBJ2-7 - TRBV5-1 CASSRGRSFSYEQYF TGCGCCAGCAGCCGCGGACGTTCCTTCTCCTACGAGCAGTACTTC
14 TRBD1 TRBJ2-7 - TRBV7-2 CASSLEPGGYEQYF TGTGCCAGCAGCTTAGAACCAGGGGGCTACGAGCAGTACTTC
12 - TRBJ1-1 - TRBV29-1 CSGEQANTEAFF TGCAGCGGTGAACAGGCGAACACTGAAGCTTTCTTT